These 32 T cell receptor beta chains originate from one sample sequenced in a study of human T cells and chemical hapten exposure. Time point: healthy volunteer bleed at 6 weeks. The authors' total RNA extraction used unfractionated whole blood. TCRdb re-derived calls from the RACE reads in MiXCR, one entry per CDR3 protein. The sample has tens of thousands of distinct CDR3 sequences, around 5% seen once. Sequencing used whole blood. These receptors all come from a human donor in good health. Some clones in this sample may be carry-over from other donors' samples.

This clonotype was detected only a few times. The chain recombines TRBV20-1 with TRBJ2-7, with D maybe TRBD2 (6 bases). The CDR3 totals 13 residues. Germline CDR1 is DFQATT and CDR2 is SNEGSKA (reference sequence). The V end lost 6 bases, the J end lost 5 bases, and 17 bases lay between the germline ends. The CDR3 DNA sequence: TGCAGTGCCCCAGGGAGGATGATGCACGAGCAGTACTTC. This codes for CSAPGRMMHEQYF.

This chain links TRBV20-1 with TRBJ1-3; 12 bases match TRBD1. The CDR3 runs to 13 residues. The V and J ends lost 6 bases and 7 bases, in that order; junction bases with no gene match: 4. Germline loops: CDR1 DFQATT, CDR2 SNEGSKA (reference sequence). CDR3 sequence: CSALGQGANTIYF. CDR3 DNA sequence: TGCAGTGCACTGGGACAGGGGGCGAACACCATATATTTT.

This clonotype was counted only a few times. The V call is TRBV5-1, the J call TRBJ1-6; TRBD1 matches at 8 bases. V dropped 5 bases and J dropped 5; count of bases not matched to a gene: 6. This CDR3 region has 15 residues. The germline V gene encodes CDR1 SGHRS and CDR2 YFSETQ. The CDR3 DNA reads TGCGCCAGCAGGACGGGACAGGAAAATAATTCACCCCTCCACTTT. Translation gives CASRTGQENNSPLHF.

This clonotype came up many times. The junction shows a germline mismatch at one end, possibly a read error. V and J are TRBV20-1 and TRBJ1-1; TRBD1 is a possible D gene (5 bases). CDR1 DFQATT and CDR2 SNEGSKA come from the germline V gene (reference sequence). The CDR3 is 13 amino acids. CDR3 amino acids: CSARETVNTEAFF. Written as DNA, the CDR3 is TGCAGTGCTCGAGAGACAGTAAACACTGAAGCTTTCTTT.

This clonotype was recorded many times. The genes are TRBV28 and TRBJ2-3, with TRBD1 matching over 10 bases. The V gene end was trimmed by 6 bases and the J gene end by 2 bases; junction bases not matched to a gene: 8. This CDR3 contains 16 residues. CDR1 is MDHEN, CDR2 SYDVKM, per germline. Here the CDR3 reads CASSRGDRGFTDTQYF. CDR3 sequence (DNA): TGTGCCAGCAGCCGGGGGGACAGGGGTTTCACAGATACGCAGTATTTT. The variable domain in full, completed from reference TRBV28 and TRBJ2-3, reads DVKVTQSSRYLVKRTGEKVFLECVQDMDHENMFWYRQDPGLGLRLIYFSYDVKMKEKGDIPEGYSVSREKKERFSLILESASTNQTSMYLCASSRGDRGFTDTQYFGPGTRLTVL.

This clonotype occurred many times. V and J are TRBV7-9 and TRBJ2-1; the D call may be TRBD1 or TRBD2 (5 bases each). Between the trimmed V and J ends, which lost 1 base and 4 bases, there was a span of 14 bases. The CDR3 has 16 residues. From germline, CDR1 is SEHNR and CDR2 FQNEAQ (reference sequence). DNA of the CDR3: TGTGCCAGCAGCTTAGTCGGGGACCTAACTTACAATGAGCAGTTCTTC. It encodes CASSLVGDLTYNEQFF.

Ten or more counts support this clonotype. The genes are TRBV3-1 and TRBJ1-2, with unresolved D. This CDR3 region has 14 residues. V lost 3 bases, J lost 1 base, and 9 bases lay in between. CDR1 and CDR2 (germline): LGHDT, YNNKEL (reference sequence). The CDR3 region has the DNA TGTGCCAGCAGCCACCAACTCAGTAACTATGGCTACACCTTC. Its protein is CASSHQLSNYGYTF.

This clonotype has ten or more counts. The CDR3 nucleotides read TGTGCCAGCAGCTTATGGTCGGCGAGCTCTGGAAACACCATATATTTT. Amino acids: CASSLWSASSGNTIYF. The V call is TRBV7-2, the J call TRBJ1-3; D is unresolved. The CDR3 has 16 amino acids. The germline V gene encodes CDR1 SGHTA and CDR2 FQGNSA. V lost 2 bases, J lost 0 bases, and 11 bases lay in between.

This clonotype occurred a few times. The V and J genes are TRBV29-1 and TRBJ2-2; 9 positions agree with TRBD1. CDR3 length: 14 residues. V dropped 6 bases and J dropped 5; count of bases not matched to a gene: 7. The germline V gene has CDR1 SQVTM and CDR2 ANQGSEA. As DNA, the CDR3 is TGCAGCGTCCCGGGACAGGGATGGACCGGGGAGCTGTTTTTT. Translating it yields CSVPGQGWTGELFF.

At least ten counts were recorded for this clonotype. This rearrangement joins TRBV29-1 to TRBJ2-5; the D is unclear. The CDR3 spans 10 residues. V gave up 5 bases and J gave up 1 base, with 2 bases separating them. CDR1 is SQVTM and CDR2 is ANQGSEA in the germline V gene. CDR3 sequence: CSVTQETQYF. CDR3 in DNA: TGCAGCGTTACCCAAGAGACCCAGTACTTC.

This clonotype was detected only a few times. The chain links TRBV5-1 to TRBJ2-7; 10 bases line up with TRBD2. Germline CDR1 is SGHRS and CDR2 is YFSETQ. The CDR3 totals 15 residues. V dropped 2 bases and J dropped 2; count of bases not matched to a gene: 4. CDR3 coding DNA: TGCGCCAGCAGCTTTACTAGCGGGGCTACCTACGAGCAGTACTTC. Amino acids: CASSFTSGATYEQYF.

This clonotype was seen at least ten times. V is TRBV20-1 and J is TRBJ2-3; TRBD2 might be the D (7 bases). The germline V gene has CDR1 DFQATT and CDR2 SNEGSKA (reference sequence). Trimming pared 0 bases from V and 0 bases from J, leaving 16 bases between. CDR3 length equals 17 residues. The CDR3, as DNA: TGCAGTGCTAGAGATCCGGGGGGCATTAGTAGCACAGATACGCAGTATTTT. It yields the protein CSARDPGGISSTDTQYF.

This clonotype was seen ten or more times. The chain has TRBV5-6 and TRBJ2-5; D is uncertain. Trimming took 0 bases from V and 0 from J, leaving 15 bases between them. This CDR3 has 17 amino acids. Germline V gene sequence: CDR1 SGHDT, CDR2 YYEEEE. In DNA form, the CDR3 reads TGTGCCAGCAGCTTGGAGGAGCGCCCGACGTACCAAGAGACCCAGTACTTC. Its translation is CASSLEERPTYQETQYF.

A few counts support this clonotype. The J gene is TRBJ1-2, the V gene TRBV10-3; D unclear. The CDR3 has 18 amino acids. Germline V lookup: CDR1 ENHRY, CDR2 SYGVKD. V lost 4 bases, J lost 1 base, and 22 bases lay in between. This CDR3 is CAISGDLGKNYGNYGYTF. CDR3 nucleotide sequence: TGTGCCATCAGTGGGGATTTGGGCAAGAACTACGGTAACTATGGCTACACCTTC.

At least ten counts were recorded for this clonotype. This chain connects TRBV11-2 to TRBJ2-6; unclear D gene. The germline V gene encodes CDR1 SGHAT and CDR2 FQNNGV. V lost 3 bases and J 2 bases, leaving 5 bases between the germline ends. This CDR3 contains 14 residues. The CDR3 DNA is TGTGCCAGCAGCTTCGGCCCTGGGGCCAACGTCCTGACTTTC. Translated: CASSFGPGANVLTF.

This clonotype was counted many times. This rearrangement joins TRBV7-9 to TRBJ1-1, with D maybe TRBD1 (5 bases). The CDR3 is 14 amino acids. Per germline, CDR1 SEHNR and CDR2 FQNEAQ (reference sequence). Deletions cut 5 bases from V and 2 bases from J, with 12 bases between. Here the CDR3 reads CASSPGRTNTEAFF. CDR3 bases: TGTGCCAGCAGCCCCGGACGGACAAACACTGAAGCTTTCTTT. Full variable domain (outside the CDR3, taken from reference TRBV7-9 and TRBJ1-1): DTGVSQNPRHKITKRGQNVTFRCDPISEHNRLYWYRQTLGQGPEFLTYFQNEAQLEKSRLLSDRFSAERPKGSFSTLEIQRTEQGDSAMYLCASSPGRTNTEAFFGQGTRLTVV.

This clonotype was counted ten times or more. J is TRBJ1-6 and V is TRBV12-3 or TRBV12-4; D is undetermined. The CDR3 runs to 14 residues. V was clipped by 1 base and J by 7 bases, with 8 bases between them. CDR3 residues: CASSLGAGNSPLHF. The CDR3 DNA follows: TGTGCCAGCAGTTTAGGGGCGGGGAATTCACCCCTCCACTTT.

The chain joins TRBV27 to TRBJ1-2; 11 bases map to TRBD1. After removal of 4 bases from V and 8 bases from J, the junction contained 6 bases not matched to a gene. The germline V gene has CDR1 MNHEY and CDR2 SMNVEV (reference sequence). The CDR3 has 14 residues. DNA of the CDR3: TGTGCCAGCAGTTCGGGACAGGGGGTATTCGGCTACACCTTC. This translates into CASSSGQGVFGYTF.

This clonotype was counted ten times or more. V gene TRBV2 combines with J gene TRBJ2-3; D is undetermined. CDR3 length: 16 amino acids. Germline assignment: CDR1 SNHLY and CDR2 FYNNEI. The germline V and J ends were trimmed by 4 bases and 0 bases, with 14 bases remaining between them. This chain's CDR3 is CASSAEARLSTDTQYF. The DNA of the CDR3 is TGTGCCAGCAGTGCAGAAGCTCGTCTAAGCACAGATACGCAGTATTTT.

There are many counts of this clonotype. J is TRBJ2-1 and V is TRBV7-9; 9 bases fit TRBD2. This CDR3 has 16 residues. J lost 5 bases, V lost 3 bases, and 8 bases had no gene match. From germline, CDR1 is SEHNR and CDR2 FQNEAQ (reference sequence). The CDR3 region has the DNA TGTGCCAGCAGCTTGAGAATGGGACTAGCCGACAATGAGCAGTTCTTC. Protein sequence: CASSLRMGLADNEQFF.

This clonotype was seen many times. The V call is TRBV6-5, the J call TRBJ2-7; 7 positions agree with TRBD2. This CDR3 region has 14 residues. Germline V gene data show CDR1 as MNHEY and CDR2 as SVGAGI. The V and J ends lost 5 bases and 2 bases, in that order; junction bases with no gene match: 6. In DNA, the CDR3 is TGTGCCAGCAGTAGGAGTGGGGGGGCCTACGAGCAGTACTTC. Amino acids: CASSRSGGAYEQYF.

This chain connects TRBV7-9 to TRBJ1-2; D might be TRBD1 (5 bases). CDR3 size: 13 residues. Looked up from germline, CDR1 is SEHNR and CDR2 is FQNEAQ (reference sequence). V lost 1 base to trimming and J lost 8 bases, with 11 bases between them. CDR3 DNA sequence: TGTGCCAGCAGCTTAGGCGGGGGACGAGGCTACACCTTC. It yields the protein CASSLGGGRGYTF.

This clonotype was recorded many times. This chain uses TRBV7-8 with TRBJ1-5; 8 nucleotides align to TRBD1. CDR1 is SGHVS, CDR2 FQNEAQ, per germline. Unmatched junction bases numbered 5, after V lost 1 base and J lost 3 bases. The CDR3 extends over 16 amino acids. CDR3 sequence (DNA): TGTGCCAGCAGCTTAGAGTGGACAGGGTACAATCAGCCCCAGCATTTT. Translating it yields CASSLEWTGYNQPQHF.

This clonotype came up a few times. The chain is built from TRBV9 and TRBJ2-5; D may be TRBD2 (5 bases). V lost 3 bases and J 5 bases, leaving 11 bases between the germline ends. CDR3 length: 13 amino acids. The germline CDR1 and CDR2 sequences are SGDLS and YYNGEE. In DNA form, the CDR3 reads TGTGCCAGCAGCGCGGGATTCAGGGAGACCCAGTACTTC. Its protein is CASSAGFRETQYF.

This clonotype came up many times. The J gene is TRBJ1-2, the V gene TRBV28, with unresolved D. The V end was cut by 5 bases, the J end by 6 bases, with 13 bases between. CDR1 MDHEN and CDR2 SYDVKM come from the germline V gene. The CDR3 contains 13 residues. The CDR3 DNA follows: TGTGCCAGCAGTACTAATCACGTACATGGCTACACCTTC. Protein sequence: CASSTNHVHGYTF.

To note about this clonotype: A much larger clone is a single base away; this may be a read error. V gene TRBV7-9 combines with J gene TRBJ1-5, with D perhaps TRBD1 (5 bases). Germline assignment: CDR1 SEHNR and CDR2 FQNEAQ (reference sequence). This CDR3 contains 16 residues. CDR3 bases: TGTGCCAGCATCTTAGGCGGCAGGGCTGGGGAGCAGCCCCAGCATTTT. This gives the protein CASILGGRAGEQPQHF.

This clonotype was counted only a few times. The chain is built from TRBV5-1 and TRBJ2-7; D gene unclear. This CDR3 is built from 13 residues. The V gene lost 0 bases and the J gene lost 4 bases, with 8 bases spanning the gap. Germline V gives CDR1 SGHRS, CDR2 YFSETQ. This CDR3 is CASSLEIKYEQYF. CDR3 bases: TGCGCCAGCAGCTTGGAAATTAAGTACGAGCAGTACTTC.

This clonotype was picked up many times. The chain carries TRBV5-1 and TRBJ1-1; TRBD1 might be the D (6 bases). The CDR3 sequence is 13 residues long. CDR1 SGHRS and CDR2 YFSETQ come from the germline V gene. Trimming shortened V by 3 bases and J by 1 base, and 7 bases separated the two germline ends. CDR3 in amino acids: CASSSTGNTEAFF. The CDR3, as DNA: TGCGCCAGCAGCTCGACAGGGAACACTGAAGCTTTCTTT.

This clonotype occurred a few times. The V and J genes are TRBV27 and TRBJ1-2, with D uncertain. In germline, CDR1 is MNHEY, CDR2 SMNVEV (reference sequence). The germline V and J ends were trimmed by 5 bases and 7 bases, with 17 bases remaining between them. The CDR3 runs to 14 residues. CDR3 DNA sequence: TGTGCCAGCAGTCCATTTCGGACCGTGTCTGGCTACACCTTC. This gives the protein CASSPFRTVSGYTF.

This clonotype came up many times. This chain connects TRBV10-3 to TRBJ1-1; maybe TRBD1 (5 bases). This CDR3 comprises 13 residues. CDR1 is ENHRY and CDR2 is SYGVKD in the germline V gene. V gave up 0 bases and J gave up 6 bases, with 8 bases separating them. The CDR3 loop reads CAISESREAEAFF. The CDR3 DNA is TGTGCCATCAGTGAGTCCAGGGAGGCTGAAGCTTTCTTT.

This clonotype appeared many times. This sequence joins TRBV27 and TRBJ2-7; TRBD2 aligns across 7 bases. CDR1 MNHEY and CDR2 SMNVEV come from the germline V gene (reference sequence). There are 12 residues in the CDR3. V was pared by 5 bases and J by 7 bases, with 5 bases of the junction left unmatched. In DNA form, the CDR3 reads TGTGCCAGCAGTACCGGACTAGTGGAGCAGTACTTC. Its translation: CASSTGLVEQYF.

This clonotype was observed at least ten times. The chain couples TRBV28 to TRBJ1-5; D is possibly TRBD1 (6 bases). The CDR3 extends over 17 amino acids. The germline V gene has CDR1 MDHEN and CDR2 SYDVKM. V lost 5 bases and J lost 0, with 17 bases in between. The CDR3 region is CASSLPRTEYSNQPQHF. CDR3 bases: TGTGCCAGCAGTCTCCCTCGGACAGAGTATAGCAATCAGCCCCAGCATTTT.